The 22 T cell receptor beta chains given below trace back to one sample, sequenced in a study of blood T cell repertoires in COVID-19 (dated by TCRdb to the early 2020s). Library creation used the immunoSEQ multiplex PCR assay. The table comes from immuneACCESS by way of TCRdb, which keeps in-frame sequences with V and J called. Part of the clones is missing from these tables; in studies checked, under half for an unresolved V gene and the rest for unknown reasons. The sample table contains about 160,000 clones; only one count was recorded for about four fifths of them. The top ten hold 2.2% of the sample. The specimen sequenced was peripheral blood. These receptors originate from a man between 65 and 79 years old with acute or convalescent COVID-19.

The CDR3 sequence: CASSDRVNQPQHF. The CDR3 DNA sequence: TGTGCCAGCAGCGACAGGGTCAATCAGCCCCAGCATTTT. The chain employs TRBV7-2 and TRBJ1-5; 7 nucleotides agree with TRBD1. Germline CDR1 is SGHTA and CDR2 is FQGNSA. V dropped 5 bases and J dropped 3; count of bases not matched to a gene: 1. The CDR3 length is 13 residues.

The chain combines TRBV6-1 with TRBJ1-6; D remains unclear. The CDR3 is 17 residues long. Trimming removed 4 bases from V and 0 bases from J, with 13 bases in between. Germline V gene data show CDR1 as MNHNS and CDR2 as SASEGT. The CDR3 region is CASSAGPADSYNSPLHF. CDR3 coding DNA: TGTGCCAGCAGTGCGGGTCCTGCTGACTCCTATAATTCACCCCTCCACTTT.

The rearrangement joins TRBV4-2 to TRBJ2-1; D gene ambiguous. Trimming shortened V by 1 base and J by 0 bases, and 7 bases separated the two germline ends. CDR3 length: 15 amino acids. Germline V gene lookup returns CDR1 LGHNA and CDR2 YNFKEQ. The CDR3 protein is CASSQGDFSYNEQFF. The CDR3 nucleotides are TGTGCCAGCAGCCAAGGAGACTTCTCCTACAATGAGCAGTTCTTC.

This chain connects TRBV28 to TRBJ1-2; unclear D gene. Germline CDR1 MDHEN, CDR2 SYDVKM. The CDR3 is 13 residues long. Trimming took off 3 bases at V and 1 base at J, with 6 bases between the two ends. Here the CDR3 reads CASSLRNNYGYTF. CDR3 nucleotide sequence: TGTGCCAGCAGTTTGCGGAATAACTATGGCTACACCTTC.

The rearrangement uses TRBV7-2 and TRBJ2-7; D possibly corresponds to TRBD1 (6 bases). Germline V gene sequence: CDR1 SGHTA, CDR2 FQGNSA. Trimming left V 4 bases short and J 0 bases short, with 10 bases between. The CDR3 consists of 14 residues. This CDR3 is CASSSGHRSYEQYF. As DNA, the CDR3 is TGTGCCAGCAGCTCGGGACACCGCTCCTACGAGCAGTACTTC.

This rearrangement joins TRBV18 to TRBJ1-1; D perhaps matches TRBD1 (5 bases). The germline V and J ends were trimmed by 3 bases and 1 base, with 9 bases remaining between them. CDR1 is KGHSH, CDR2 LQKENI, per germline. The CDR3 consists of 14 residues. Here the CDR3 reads CASSPAGQNTEAFF. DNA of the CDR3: TGTGCCAGCTCACCGGCCGGACAGAACACTGAAGCTTTCTTT.

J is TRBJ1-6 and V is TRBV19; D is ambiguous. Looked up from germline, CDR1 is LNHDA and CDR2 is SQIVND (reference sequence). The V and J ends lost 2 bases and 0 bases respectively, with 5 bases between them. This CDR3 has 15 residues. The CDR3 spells CASSIRSSYNSPLHF. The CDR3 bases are TGTGCCAGTAGTATACGGAGCTCCTATAATTCACCCCTCCACTTT.

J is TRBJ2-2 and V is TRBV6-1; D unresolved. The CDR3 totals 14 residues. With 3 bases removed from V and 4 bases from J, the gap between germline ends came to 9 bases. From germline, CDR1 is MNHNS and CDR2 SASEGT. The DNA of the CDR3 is TGTGCCAGCAGTGAGGTGCCGAGCACCGGGGAGCTGTTTTTT. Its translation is CASSEVPSTGELFF.

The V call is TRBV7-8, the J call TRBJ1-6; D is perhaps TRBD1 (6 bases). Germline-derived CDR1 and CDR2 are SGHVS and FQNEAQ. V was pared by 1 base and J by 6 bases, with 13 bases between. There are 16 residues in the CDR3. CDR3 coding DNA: TGTGCCAGCAGCTTAGGAGGGGGGGCCGGTAATTCACCCCTCCACTTT. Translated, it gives CASSLGGGAGNSPLHF.

CDR3 DNA: TGTGCCAGCAGCGTAGGAAATAGCGGGAATCTCAATGAGCAGTTCTTC. It is translated as CASSVGNSGNLNEQFF. This chain links TRBV9 with TRBJ2-1; 8 bases line up with TRBD2. This CDR3 contains 16 residues. The germline gives CDR1 SGDLS, CDR2 YYNGEE. Trimming took 0 bases from V and 6 from J; bases not matched to a gene: 8.

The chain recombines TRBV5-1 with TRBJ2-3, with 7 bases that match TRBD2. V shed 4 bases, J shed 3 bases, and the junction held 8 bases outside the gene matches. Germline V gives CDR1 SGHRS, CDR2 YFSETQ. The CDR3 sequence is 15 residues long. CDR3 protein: CASSEVGEGTDTQYF. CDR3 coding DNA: TGCGCCAGCAGCGAGGTTGGGGAGGGGACAGATACGCAGTATTTT. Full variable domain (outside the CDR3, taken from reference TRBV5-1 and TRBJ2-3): KAGVTQTPRYLIKTRGQQVTLSCSPISGHRSVSWYQQTPGQGLQFLFEYFSETQRNKGNFPGRFSGRQFSNSRSEMNVSTLELGDSALYLCASSEVGEGTDTQYFGPGTRLTVL.

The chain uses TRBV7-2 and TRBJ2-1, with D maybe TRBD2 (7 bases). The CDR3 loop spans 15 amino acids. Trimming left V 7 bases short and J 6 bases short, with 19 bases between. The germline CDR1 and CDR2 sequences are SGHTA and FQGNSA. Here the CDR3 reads CASIPGVGGLNEQFF. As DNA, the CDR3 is TGTGCCAGCATCCCCGGGGTGGGGGGGCTCAATGAGCAGTTCTTC.

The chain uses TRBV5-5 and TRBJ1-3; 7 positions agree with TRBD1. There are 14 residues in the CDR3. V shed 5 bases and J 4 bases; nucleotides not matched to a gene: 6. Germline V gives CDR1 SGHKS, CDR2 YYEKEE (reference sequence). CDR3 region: CASSLQGTGNTIYF. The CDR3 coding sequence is TGTGCCAGCAGTTTACAGGGGACGGGAAACACCATATATTTT.

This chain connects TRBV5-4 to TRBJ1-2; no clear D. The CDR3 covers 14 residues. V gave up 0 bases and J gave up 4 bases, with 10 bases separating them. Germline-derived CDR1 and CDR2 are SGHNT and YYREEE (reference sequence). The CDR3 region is CASSLAGGTYGYTF. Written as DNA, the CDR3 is TGTGCCAGCAGCTTGGCCGGCGGAACCTATGGCTACACCTTC.

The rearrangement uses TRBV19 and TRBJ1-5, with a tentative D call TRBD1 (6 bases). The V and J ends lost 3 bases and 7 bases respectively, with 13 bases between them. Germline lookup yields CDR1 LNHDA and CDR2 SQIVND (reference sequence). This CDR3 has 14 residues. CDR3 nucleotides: TGTGCCAGTAGTATTGAGGGGGTTGGGCAGCCCCAGCATTTT. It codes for CASSIEGVGQPQHF.

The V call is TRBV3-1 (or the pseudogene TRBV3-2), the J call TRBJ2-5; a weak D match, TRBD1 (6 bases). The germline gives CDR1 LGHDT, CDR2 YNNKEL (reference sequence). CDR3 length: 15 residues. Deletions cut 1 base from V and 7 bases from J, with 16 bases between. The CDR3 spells CASSQGIQGAGTQYF. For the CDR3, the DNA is TGTGCCAGCAGCCAAGGAATACAGGGTGCAGGGACCCAGTACTTC.

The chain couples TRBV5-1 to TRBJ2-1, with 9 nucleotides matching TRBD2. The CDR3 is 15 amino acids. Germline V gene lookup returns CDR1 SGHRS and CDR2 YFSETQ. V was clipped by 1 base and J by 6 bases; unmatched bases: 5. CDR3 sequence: CASSLNSGSSNEQFF. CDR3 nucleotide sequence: TGCGCCAGCAGCTTGAATAGCGGGAGCTCCAATGAGCAGTTCTTC. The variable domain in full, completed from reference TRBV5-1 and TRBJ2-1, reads KAGVTQTPRYLIKTRGQQVTLSCSPISGHRSVSWYQQTPGQGLQFLFEYFSETQRNKGNFPGRFSGRQFSNSRSEMNVSTLELGDSALYLCASSLNSGSSNEQFFGPGTRLTVL.

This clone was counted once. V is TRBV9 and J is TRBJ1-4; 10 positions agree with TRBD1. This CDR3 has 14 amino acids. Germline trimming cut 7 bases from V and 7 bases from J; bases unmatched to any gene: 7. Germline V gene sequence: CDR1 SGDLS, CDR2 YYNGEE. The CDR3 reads CASGTGEWGEKLFF. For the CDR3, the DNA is TGTGCCAGCGGGACAGGGGAGTGGGGTGAAAAACTGTTTTTT.

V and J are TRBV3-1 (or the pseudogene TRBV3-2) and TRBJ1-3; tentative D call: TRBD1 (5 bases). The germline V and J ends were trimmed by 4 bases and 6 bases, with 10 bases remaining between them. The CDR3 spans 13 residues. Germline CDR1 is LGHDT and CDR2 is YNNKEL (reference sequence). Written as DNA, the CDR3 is TGTGCCAGCAGCCCAGGGTGGGCAAACACCATATATTTT. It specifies CASSPGWANTIYF.

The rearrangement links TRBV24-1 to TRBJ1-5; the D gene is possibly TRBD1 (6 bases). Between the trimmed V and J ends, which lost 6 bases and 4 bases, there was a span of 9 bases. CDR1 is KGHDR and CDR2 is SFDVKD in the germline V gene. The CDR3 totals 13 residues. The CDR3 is CATSTTGNQPQHF. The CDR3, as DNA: TGTGCCACCAGTACGACAGGAAATCAGCCCCAGCATTTT.

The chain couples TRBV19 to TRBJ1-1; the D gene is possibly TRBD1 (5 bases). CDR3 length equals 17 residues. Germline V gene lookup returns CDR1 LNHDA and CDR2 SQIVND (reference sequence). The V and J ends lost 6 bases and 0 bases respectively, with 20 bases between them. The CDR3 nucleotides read TGTGCCAGTAGCCTTTCACCTTCCAGGGCAATGAACACTGAAGCTTTCTTT. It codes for CASSLSPSRAMNTEAFF.

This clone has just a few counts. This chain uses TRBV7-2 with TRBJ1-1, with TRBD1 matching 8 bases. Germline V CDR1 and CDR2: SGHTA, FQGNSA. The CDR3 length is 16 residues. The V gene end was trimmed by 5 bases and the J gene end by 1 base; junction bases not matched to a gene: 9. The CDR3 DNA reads TGTGCCAGCAGCCTCAACGGACAGGGCACGAACACTGAAGCTTTCTTT. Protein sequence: CASSLNGQGTNTEAFF.